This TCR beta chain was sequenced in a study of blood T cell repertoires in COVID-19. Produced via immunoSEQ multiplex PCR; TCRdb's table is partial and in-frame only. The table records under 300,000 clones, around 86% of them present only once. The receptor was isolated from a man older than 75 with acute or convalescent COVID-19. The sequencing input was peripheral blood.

DNA of the CDR3: TGTGCCAGCAGCCCGAGGAGCGGCTACACCTTC. It yields the protein CASSPRSGYTF. The chain links TRBV28 to TRBJ1-2; no definite D call. Trimming removed 6 bases from V and 8 bases from J, with 10 bases in between. The V gene's germline CDR1 is MDHEN and CDR2 SYDVKM. The CDR3 totals 11 residues.